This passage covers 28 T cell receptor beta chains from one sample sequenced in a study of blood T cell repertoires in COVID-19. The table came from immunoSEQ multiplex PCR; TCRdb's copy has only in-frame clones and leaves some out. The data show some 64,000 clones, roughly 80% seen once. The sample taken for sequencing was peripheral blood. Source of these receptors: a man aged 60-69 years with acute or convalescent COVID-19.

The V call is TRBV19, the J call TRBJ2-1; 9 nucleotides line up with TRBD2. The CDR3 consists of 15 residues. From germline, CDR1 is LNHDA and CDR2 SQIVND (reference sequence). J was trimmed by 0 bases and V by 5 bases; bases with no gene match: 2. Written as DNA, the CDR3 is TGTGCCAGTAGTGGTAGCGGGAGCTCCTACAATGAGCAGTTCTTC. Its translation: CASSGSGSSYNEQFF.

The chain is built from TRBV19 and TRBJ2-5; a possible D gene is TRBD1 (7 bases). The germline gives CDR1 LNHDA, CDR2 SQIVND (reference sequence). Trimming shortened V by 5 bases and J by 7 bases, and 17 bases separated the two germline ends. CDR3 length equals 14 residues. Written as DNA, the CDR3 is TGTGCCAGTAGTCCGCGGGACAGCGGCGGGACCCAGTACTTC. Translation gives CASSPRDSGGTQYF.

In DNA form, the CDR3 reads TGCAGCGTTTCTCGGAACACCGGGGAGCTGTTTTTT. Its translation: CSVSRNTGELFF. The genes are TRBV29-1 and TRBJ2-2; no clear D. The CDR3 runs 12 residues. Germline CDR1 and CDR2: SQVTM and ANQGSEA. V was cut by 5 bases and J by 1 base, with 5 bases left in between.

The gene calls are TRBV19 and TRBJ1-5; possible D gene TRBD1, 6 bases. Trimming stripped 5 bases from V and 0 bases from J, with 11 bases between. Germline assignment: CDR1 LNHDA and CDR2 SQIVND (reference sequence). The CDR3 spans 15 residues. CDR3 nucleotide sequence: TGTGCCAGTAGTCCCGGACAGTATAGCAATCAGCCCCAGCATTTT. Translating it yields CASSPGQYSNQPQHF.

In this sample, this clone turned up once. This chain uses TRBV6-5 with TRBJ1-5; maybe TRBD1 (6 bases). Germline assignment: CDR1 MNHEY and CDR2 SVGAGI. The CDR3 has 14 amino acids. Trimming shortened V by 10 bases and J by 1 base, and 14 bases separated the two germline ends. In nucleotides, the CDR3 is TGTGCCACCGAACCGGGACACAGCAATCAGCCCCAGCATTTT. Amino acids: CATEPGHSNQPQHF.

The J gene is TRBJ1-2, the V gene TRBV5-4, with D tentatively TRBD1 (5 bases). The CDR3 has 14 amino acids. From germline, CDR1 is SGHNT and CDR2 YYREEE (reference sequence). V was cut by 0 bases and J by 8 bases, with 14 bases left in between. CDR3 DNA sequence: TGTGCCAGCAGCTTGGGTCTAGAAGGGGTAGGCTACACCTTC. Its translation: CASSLGLEGVGYTF.

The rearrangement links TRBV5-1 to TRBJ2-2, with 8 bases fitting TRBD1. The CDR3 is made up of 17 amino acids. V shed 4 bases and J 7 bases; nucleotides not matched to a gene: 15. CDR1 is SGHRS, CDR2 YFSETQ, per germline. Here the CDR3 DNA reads TGCGCCAGCAGCAACAGACAGGGGAGAATGGCCCGCGGGGAGCTGTTTTTT. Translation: CASSNRQGRMARGELFF.

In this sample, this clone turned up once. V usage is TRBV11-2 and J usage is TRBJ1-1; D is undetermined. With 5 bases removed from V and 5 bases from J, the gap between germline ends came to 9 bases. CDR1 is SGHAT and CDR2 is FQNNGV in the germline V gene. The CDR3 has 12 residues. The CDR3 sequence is CASSQSGTEAFF. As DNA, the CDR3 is TGTGCCAGCAGCCAATCGGGTACTGAAGCTTTCTTT.

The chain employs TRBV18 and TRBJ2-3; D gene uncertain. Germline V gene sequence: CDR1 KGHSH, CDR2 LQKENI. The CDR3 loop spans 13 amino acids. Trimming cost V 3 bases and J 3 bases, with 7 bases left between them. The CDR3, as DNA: TGTGCCAGCTCACCCGTTGCGACAGATACGCAGTATTTT. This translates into CASSPVATDTQYF.

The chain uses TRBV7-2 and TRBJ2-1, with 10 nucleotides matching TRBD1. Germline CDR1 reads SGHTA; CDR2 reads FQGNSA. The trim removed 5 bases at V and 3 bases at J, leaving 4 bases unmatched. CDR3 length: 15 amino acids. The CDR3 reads CASSQRTGGYNEQFF. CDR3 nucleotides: TGTGCCAGCAGCCAAAGGACAGGGGGCTACAATGAGCAGTTCTTC.

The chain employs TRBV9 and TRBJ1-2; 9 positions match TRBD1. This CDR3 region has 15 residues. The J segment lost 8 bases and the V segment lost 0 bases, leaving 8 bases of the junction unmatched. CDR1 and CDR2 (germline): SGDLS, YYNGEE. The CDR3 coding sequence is TGTGCCAGCAGCGTAGATTCGGGACAGGGTCGGGGCTACACCTTC. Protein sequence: CASSVDSGQGRGYTF.

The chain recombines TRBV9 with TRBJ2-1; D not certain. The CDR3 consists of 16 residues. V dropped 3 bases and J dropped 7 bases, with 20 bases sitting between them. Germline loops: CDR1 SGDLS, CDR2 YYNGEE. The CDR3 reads CASSATAGASGNEQFF. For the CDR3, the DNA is TGTGCCAGCAGCGCAACGGCAGGCGCCTCTGGGAATGAGCAGTTCTTC.

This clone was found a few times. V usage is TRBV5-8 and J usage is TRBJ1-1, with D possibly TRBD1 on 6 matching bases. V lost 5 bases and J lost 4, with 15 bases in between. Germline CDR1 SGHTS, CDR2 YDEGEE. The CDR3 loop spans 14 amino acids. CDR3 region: CASRPRGTGTEAFF. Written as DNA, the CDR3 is TGTGCCAGCAGGCCTAGGGGGACGGGCACTGAAGCTTTCTTT.

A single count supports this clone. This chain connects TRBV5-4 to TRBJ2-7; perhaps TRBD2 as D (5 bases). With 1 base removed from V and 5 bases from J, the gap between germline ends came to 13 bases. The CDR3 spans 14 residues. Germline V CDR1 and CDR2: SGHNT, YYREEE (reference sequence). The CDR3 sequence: CASSLMTGSDEQYF. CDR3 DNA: TGTGCCAGCAGCTTGATGACGGGTAGCGACGAGCAGTACTTC.

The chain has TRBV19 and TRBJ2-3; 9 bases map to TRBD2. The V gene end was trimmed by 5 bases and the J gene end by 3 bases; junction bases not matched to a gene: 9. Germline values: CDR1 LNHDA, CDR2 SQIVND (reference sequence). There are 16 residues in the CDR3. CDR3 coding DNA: TGTGCCAGTAGTCGGTTAGCGGGAGCCGGGACAGATACGCAGTATTTT. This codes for CASSRLAGAGTDTQYF.

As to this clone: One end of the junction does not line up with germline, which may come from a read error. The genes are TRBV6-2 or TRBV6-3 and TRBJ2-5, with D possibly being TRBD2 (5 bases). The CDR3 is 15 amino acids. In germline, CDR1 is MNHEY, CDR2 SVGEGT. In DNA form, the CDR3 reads TGTGCCAGCAGCCCAGGAATCCGGGATGGAGAGCCCCAGTACTTC. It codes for CASSPGIRDGEPQYF.

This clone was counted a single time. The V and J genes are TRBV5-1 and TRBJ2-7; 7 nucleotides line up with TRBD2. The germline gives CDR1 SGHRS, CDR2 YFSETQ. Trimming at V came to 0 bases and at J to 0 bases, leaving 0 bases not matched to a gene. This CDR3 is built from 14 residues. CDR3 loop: CASSLGTSSYEQYF. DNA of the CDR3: TGCGCCAGCAGCTTGGGGACTAGCTCCTACGAGCAGTACTTC.

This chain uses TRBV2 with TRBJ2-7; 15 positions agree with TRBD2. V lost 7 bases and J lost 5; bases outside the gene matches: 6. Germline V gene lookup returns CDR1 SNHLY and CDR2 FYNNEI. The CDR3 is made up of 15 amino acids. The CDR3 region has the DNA TGTGCCAGCACTCGACGGACTAGCGGGGGGGACGAGCAGTACTTC. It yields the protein CASTRRTSGGDEQYF.

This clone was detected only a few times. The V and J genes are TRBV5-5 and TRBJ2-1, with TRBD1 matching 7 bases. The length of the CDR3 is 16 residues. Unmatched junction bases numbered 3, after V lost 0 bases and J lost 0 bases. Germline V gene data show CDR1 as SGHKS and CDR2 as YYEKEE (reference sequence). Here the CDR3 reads CASSLEGQTSYNEQFF. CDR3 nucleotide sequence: TGTGCCAGCAGCTTGGAGGGACAGACCTCCTACAATGAGCAGTTCTTC.

The CDR3 loop reads CASSQGIKEGLTYGYTF. The CDR3 DNA follows: TGCGCCAGCAGCCAAGGGATAAAGGAGGGGTTAACCTATGGCTACACCTTC. V and J are TRBV4-3 and TRBJ1-2, with a tentative D call TRBD1 (5 bases). Germline V CDR1 and CDR2: LGHNA, YSLEER. The CDR3 has 17 amino acids. The V end lost 1 base, the J end lost 4 bases, and 19 bases lay between the germline ends.

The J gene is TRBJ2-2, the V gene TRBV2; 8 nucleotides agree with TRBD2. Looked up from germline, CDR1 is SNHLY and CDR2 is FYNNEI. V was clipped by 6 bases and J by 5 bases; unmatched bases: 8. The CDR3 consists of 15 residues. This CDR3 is CASSASGSGTGELFF. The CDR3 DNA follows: TGTGCCAGCAGCGCCAGCGGGAGCGGGACCGGGGAGCTGTTTTTT.

The CDR3 DNA sequence: TGTGCCAGCAGCTTTGAGGGAAACACCATATATTTT. This encodes CASSFEGNTIYF. The chain couples TRBV11-2 to TRBJ1-3; D gene unclear. The CDR3 runs 12 residues. Trimming removed 3 bases at V and 4 bases at J, with 4 bases between. CDR1 and CDR2 (germline): SGHAT, FQNNGV. The full variable domain, rest sourced from reference TRBV11-2 and TRBJ1-3, is EAGVAQSPRYKIIEKRQSVAFWCNPISGHATLYWYQQILGQGPKLLIQFQNNGVVDDSQLPKDRFSAERLKGVDSTLKIQPAKLEDSAVYLCASSFEGNTIYFGEGSWLTVV.

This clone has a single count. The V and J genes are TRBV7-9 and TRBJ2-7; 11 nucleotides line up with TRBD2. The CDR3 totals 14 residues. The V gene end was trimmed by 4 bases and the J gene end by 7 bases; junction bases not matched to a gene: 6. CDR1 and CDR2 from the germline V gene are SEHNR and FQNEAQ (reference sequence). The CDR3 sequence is CASSSLAGGDEQYF. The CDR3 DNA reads TGTGCCAGCAGCTCTCTAGCGGGAGGAGATGAGCAGTACTTC.

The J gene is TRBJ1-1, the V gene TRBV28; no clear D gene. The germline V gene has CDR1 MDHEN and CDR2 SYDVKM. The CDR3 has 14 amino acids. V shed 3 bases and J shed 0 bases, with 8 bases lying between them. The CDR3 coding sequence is TGTGCCAGCAGTTTGGCACCCATGAACACTGAAGCTTTCTTT. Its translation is CASSLAPMNTEAFF.

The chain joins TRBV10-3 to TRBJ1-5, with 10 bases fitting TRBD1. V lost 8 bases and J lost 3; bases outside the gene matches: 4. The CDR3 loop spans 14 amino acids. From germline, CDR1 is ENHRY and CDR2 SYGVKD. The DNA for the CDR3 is TGTGCCATCGGGGACAGGGGATCCAATCAGCCCCAGCATTTT. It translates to CAIGDRGSNQPQHF.

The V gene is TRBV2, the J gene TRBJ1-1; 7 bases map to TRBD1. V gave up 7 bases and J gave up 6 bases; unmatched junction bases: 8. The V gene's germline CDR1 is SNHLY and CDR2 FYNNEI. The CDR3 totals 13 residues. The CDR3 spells CASNFDRVSEAFF. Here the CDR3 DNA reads TGTGCCAGCAATTTTGACAGGGTTTCTGAAGCTTTCTTT.

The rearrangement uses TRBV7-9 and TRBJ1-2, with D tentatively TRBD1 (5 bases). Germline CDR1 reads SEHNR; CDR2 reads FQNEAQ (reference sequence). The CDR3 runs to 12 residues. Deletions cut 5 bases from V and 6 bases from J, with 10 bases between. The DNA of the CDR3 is TGTGCCAGCAGCCCCGGACAACATGGCTACACCTTC. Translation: CASSPGQHGYTF.

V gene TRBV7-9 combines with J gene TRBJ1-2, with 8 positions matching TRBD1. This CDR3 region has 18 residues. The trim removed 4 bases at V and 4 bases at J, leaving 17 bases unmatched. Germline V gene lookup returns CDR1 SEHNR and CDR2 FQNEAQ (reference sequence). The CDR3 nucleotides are TGTGCCAGCAGCTCGGCCGGGACAGGAACCTTCCTAGGCTATGGCTACACCTTC. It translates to CASSSAGTGTFLGYGYTF.